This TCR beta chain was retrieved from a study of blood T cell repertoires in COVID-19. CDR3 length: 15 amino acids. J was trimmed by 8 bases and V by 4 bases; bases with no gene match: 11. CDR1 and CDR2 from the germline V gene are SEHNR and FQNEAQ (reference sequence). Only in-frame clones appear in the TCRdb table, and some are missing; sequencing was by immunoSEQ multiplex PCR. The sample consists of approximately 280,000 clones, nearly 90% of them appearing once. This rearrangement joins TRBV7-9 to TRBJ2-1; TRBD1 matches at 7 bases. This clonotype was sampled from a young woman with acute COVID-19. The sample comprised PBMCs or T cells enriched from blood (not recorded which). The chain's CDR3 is CASSSDRPVQDEQFF. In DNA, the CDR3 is TGTGCCAGCAGCTCGGACAGGCCCGTTCAAGATGAGCAGTTCTTC.